A selection of T cell receptor beta chains follows, all from one sample in a study of OX40 agonist ivuxolimab in advanced cancers. The method was immunoSEQ multiplex PCR; TCRdb's version includes in-frame clones alone and lacks a portion of them. The sample lists 65,000 to 85,000 clones; 70% to 90% were seen once. The sample consisted of CD4+ or CD8+ T cells sorted from blood, taken in a trial of the OX40 agonist ivuxolimab. Source of these receptors: an adult with an advanced solid tumor such as melanoma, head and neck, liver or kidney cancer. CDR3s include the opening cysteine and the closing phenylalanine or tryptophan. The order of the fields is clone size, J gene, V gene, D gene, CDR3 DNA, CDR3 protein. The D gene is left open where the match is weak. Rows may omit the clone size; those that give it use once, few, many or a size class.

NA | TRBJ2-2 | TRBV11-2 | NA | TGTGCCAGCAGCTTACGGGGAAAAGAGGAGCTGTTTTTT | CASSLRGKEELFF
NA | TRBJ2-7 | TRBV28 | NA | TGTGCCAGCAGTGTGTCGGGCAGGTTTTTCGCCTACGAGCAGTACTTC | CASSVSGRFFAYEQYF
NA | TRBJ1-1 | TRBV18 | NA | TGTGCCAGCTCACCACCGAGCAGTCGGCTCATGAACACTGAAGCTTTCTTT | CASSPPSSRLMNTEAFF
once | TRBJ2-2 | TRBV9 | TRBD1 | TGTGCCAGCAGCGTATTACAGGGGTACACCGGGGAGCTGTTTTTT | CASSVLQGYTGELFF
NA | TRBJ1-3 | TRBV13 | NA | TGTGCCAGCAGCTTAATACGTCCAGGGATGGGAAACACCATATATTTT | CASSLIRPGMGNTIYF
NA | TRBJ1-5 | TRBV6-5 | NA | TGTGCCAGCAGTTCTCAGGGGAGCAATCAGCCCCAGCATTTT | CASSSQGSNQPQHF
NA | TRBJ2-2 | TRBV7-2 | NA | TGTGCCAGCAGCTTAGCGTCGAACACCGGGGAGCTGTTTTTT | CASSLASNTGELFF
NA | TRBJ1-1 | TRBV5-5 | TRBD1 | TGTGCCAGCAGCTACAGACAGGGTGGACCTGAAGCTTTCTTT | CASSYRQGGPEAFF
NA | TRBJ1-2 | TRBV15 | NA | TGTGCCACCAGCAGAGGGATTGGGGCCCCGATGGACTATGGCTACACCTTC | CATSRGIGAPMDYGYTF
NA | TRBJ2-4 | TRBV13 | NA | TGTGCCAGCAGCTTGCAGCCCCGGGCCGGGGGAGCCAAAAACATTCAGTACTTC | CASSLQPRAGGAKNIQYF
NA | TRBJ1-2 | TRBV29-1 | TRBD1 | TGCAGCGTACACAGGGGGTCAAACTATGGCTACACCTTC | CSVHRGSNYGYTF
NA | TRBJ1-1 | TRBV19 | NA | TGTGCCAGTAGTCTAGCATCGGACACTGAAGCTTTCTTT | CASSLASDTEAFF
NA | TRBJ1-2 | TRBV29-1 | NA | TGCAGCGTCGTCCGGGACGGCAGTAACTATGGCTACACCTTC | CSVVRDGSNYGYTF
NA | TRBJ2-5 | TRBV6-6 | TRBD1 | TGTGCCAGCAGTTCGGGACAGGGGGCTGGAGTGACCCAGTACTTC | CASSSGQGAGVTQYF
NA | TRBJ1-6 | TRBV5-1 | NA | TGCGCCAGCAGGTCGGGTGTAGGGGAGGCACCCCTCCACTTT | CASRSGVGEAPLHF
NA | TRBJ1-6 | TRBV19 | NA | TGTGCCAGTAGTACCCAGACCCGCTCCTATAATTCACCCCTCCACTTT | CASSTQTRSYNSPLHF
NA | TRBJ2-1 | TRBV5-4 | NA | TGTGCCAGCAGCTTGCGATGGGGTGGGAATGAGCAGTTCTTC | CASSLRWGGNEQFF
NA | TRBJ2-4 | TRBV7-2 | TRBD2 | TGTGCCAGCAGCCCGCTGGGACTAGCGGGGGTCCTAGCCAAAAACATTCAGTACTTC | CASSPLGLAGVLAKNIQYF
NA | TRBJ1-3 | TRBV7-9 | NA | TGTGCCAGCAGATTAGACGGAAACACCATATATTTT | CASRLDGNTIYF
NA | TRBJ2-3 | TRBV14 | NA | TGTGCCAGCAGCCCAATGATACGGGGGGCAGCTCTCCTGGATACGCAGTATTTT | CASSPMIRGAALLDTQYF
NA | TRBJ2-1 | TRBV5-4 | TRBD1 | TGTGCCAGCAGCATGGGACAGGGGGCTTCCTACAATGAGCAGTTCTTC | CASSMGQGASYNEQFF